These 24 T cell receptor beta chains share one sample of origin, sequenced in a study of T cells after yellow fever vaccination. TCRdb reprocessed the 5' RACE reads via MiXCR and lists one record per CDR3 protein. The table has about 320,000 distinct CDR3 sequences, approximately 4% seen once; the top ten hold roughly a fifth. The source was PBMCs, collected 15 days after the yellow fever booster vaccination. The receptors come from a man younger than 30 who received the YFV17D yellow fever vaccine.

This clonotype was counted at least ten times. This chain uses TRBV5-1 with TRBJ2-3; D may be TRBD2 (6 bases). Germline loops: CDR1 SGHRS, CDR2 YFSETQ. V lost 4 bases and J 3 bases, leaving 9 bases between the germline ends. CDR3 length: 13 residues. The DNA for the CDR3 is TGCGCCAGCAGCCCACTAGCTACAGATACGCAGTATTTT. It codes for CASSPLATDTQYF.

This clonotype was recorded many times. V is TRBV5-1 and J is TRBJ2-7, with 9 bases lining up with TRBD1. This CDR3 is built from 13 residues. From germline, CDR1 is SGHRS and CDR2 YFSETQ. The V segment lost 0 bases and the J segment 5 bases; nucleotides outside the gene matches: 0. The CDR3 region has the DNA TGCGCCAGCAGCTTGGGGACAGGGGACGAGCAGTACTTC. Translating gives CASSLGTGDEQYF.

This clonotype was detected a few times. V gene TRBV6-2 or TRBV6-3 combines with J gene TRBJ1-5, with D possibly matching TRBD1 (5 bases). The CDR3 runs to 14 residues. In germline, CDR1 is MNHEY, CDR2 SVGEGT. V was cut by 5 bases and J by 7 bases, with 15 bases left in between. The CDR3 DNA reads as TGTGCCAGCAGTGTCCTCTTTCGGGGCCAGCCCCAGCATTTT. It encodes CASSVLFRGQPQHF.

The table lists this clonotype with a few counts. This chain connects TRBV29-1 to TRBJ1-2, with 10 bases that match TRBD1. This CDR3 comprises 13 residues. With V trimmed by 4 bases and J by 5 bases, 4 bases remained unmatched. The V gene's germline CDR1 is SQVTM and CDR2 ANQGSEA. Here the CDR3 DNA reads TGCAGCGTTGCGGACAGGGGGGGTTATGGCTACACCTTC. Protein product: CSVADRGGYGYTF.

A few counts support this clonotype. The genes are TRBV20-1 and TRBJ2-3; D perhaps matches TRBD1 (6 bases). This CDR3 is 15 amino acids long. Per germline, CDR1 DFQATT and CDR2 SNEGSKA (reference sequence). V lost 5 bases to trimming and J lost 2 bases, with 17 bases between them. The CDR3 loop is CSAGPSQGLTDTQYF. CDR3 sequence (DNA): TGCAGTGCTGGCCCGAGCCAGGGGCTCACAGATACGCAGTATTTT.

This clonotype was observed at least ten times. The rearrangement uses TRBV7-6 and TRBJ2-5, with D possibly matching TRBD2 (5 bases). The ends were cut back, 8 bases at V and 3 bases at J, with 10 bases in the middle. The CDR3 loop spans 12 amino acids. Germline V CDR1 and CDR2: SGHVS, FNYEAQ. The CDR3 DNA follows: TGTGCCAGCCGGGGTTCGAAAGAGACCCAGTACTTC. Protein product: CASRGSKETQYF.

This clonotype showed up many times. This chain connects TRBV12-3 or TRBV12-4 to TRBJ1-2, with D perhaps matching TRBD1 (6 bases). The CDR3 is 14 amino acids. Trimming pared 6 bases from V and 6 bases from J, leaving 17 bases between. CDR3 sequence: CASSRQGGRDGYTF. CDR3 bases: TGTGCCAGCAGCCGTCAAGGGGGTCGCGATGGCTACACCTTC.

This chain connects TRBV7-9 to TRBJ2-5; D unclear. Germline CDR1 SEHNR, CDR2 FQNEAQ (reference sequence). The CDR3 is 16 amino acids. V was clipped by 1 base and J by 2 bases, with 14 bases between them. The DNA for the CDR3 is TGTGCCAGCAGCTTAGAAGGCAGAAAGTTTCAAGAGACCCAGTACTTC. It translates to CASSLEGRKFQETQYF.

This rearrangement joins TRBV10-2 to TRBJ2-1, with D uncertain. Per germline, CDR1 WSHSY and CDR2 SAAADI. Trimming took off 8 bases at V and 5 bases at J, with 13 bases between the two ends. The CDR3 loop spans 13 amino acids. DNA of the CDR3: TGCGCCAGCGGGTCCTCGCGAGACAATGAGCAGTTCTTC. As protein: CASGSSRDNEQFF.

This clonotype was recorded many times. The chain couples TRBV27 to TRBJ1-5, with TRBD1 matching 7 bases. J lost 4 bases, V lost 6 bases, and 3 bases had no gene match. The CDR3 runs 13 residues. The germline CDR1 and CDR2 sequences are MNHEY and SMNVEV (reference sequence). The CDR3 loop is CASSWTGNQPQHF. CDR3 coding DNA: TGTGCCAGCAGCTGGACAGGAAATCAGCCCCAGCATTTT.

This clonotype came up many times. CDR3 region: CASSNRTGNTDTQYF. For the CDR3, the DNA is TGTGCCAGCAGCAATAGGACCGGGAACACAGATACGCAGTATTTT. The gene calls are TRBV21-1 and TRBJ2-3; TRBD1 was called by the table and not checked on the DNA. TRBV21-1 is described as a pseudogene. The CDR3 is 15 amino acids.

This clonotype was counted many times. V usage is TRBV6-6 and J usage is TRBJ1-5; a weak D match, TRBD1 (5 bases). The germline CDR1 and CDR2 sequences are MNHNY and SVGAGI (reference sequence). The CDR3 totals 14 residues. V was pared by 0 bases and J by 11 bases, with 14 bases between. Here the CDR3 reads CASSYSGTPGSQHF. In DNA, the CDR3 is TGTGCCAGCAGTTACTCGGGGACTCCGGGTTCCCAGCATTTT.

This clonotype came up many times. The rearrangement joins TRBV20-1 to TRBJ2-2, with unresolved D. V was trimmed by 3 bases and J by 3 bases, leaving 8 bases between them. CDR3 length: 13 residues. Germline V lookup: CDR1 DFQATT, CDR2 SNEGSKA (reference sequence). The CDR3 sequence: CSASGVDTGELFF. CDR3 nucleotides: TGCAGTGCTAGCGGAGTGGACACCGGGGAGCTGTTTTTT.

This clonotype has just a few counts. The chain joins TRBV12-3 or TRBV12-4 to TRBJ2-2; no reliable D call. With 2 bases removed from V and 4 bases from J, the gap between germline ends came to 11 bases. CDR3 length: 15 amino acids. This CDR3 reads CASSLRVSPTGELFF. The CDR3 DNA reads TGTGCCAGCAGTTTAAGGGTCAGCCCCACCGGGGAGCTGTTTTTT.

This clonotype has a count of ten or more. The chain has TRBV7-3 and TRBJ2-1; 12 bases agree with TRBD1. Germline V gives CDR1 SGHTA, CDR2 FQGTGA. With V trimmed by 5 bases and J by 10 bases, 12 bases remained unmatched. The CDR3 totals 16 residues. The CDR3 region has the DNA TGTGCCAGCAGCCCCATCCCGGGACAGGGGGCTCGGGAGCAGTTCTTC. Protein product: CASSPIPGQGAREQFF.

The chain combines TRBV7-2 with TRBJ1-2; the match to TRBD1 covers 7 bases. Trimming at V came to 5 bases and at J to 6 bases, leaving 6 bases not matched to a gene. The CDR3 totals 13 residues. CDR1 is SGHTA and CDR2 is FQGNSA in the germline V gene. The CDR3 coding sequence is TGTGCCAGCAGCAAGACAGGGTGGGATGGCTACACCTTC. It yields the protein CASSKTGWDGYTF.

This clonotype was recorded many times. V usage is TRBV6-6 and J usage is TRBJ1-4, with a possible D match to TRBD1 (5 bases). The CDR3 consists of 14 residues. Germline V lookup: CDR1 MNHNY, CDR2 SVGAGI (reference sequence). Trimming shortened V by 6 bases and J by 4 bases, and 12 bases separated the two germline ends. CDR3 DNA sequence: TGTGCCAGCAGGCCCGGGACTTATAATGAAAAACTGTTTTTT. Protein: CASRPGTYNEKLFF.

This clonotype was seen repeatedly, ten times or more. V is TRBV4-1 and J is TRBJ1-6; the match to TRBD1 covers 8 bases. Looked up from germline, CDR1 is MGHRA and CDR2 is YSYEKL. The CDR3 is made up of 18 amino acids. Trimming cost V 2 bases and J 0 bases; bases outside gene matches: 6. CDR3 nucleotides: TGCGCCAGCAGCCAACTGGACAGGGCCCTCTCCTATAATTCACCCCTCCACTTT. Its translation is CASSQLDRALSYNSPLHF.

The chain recombines TRBV5-4 with TRBJ2-4; 11 bases are a match to TRBD1. The CDR3 contains 14 residues. Germline-derived CDR1 and CDR2 are SGHNT and YYREEE (reference sequence). V shed 5 bases and J 5 bases; nucleotides not matched to a gene: 3. In DNA, the CDR3 is TGTGCCAGCAGTCCGGGACAGGGGGAAAACATTCAGTACTTC. It translates to CASSPGQGENIQYF.

The chain combines TRBV28 with TRBJ2-2; D may correspond to TRBD1 or TRBD2 (5 bases each). The CDR3 has 15 residues. The V end lost 5 bases, the J end lost 7 bases, and 17 bases lay between the germline ends. The germline V gene encodes CDR1 MDHEN and CDR2 SYDVKM. Here the CDR3 DNA reads TGTGCCAGCAGTCGGGGCCCCCGAGCCGGCGGGGAGCTGTTTTTT. It is translated as CASSRGPRAGGELFF.

This clonotype came up a few times. The V and J genes are TRBV12-3 or TRBV12-4 and TRBJ2-7; D is unresolved. CDR3 length equals 13 residues. Trimming left V 0 bases short and J 12 bases short, with 15 bases between. This chain's CDR3 is CASSLAPKGGAYF. CDR3 nucleotides: TGTGCCAGCAGTTTAGCTCCCAAGGGTGGAGCGTACTTC.

Here the CDR3 reads CASGEGNIQYF. The CDR3 nucleotides read TGTGCCAGCGGGGAGGGCAACATTCAGTACTTC. This sequence joins TRBV2 and TRBJ2-4; 7 nucleotides match TRBD2. Germline values: CDR1 SNHLY, CDR2 FYNNEI. J lost 7 bases, V lost 8 bases, and 2 bases had no gene match. The CDR3 spans 11 residues. Variable domain in full (rest from reference TRBV2 and TRBJ2-4): EPEVTQTPSHQVTQMGQEVILRCVPISNHLYFYWYRQILGQKVEFLVSFYNNEISEKSEIFDDQFSVERPDGSNFTLKIRSTKLEDSAMYFCASGEGNIQYFGAGTRLSVL.

This chain links TRBV30 with TRBJ2-7, with a possible D match to TRBD2 (5 bases). With 2 bases removed from V and 0 bases from J, the gap between germline ends came to 14 bases. Germline V gives CDR1 GTSNPN, CDR2 SVGIG (reference sequence). This CDR3 is 15 amino acids long. The CDR3 sequence: CAWSSPAGSSYEQYF. Here the CDR3 DNA reads TGTGCCTGGAGTTCCCCCGCGGGCAGCTCCTACGAGCAGTACTTC.

At least ten counts were recorded for this clonotype. The chain uses TRBV5-1 and TRBJ2-7, with a tentative D call TRBD2 (5 bases). The germline V gene has CDR1 SGHRS and CDR2 YFSETQ. V shed 1 base and J shed 2 bases, with 7 bases lying between them. This CDR3 region has 13 residues. The CDR3 loop reads CASSLTSTYEQYF. In nucleotides, the CDR3 is TGCGCCAGCAGCTTGACTAGTACCTACGAGCAGTACTTC.